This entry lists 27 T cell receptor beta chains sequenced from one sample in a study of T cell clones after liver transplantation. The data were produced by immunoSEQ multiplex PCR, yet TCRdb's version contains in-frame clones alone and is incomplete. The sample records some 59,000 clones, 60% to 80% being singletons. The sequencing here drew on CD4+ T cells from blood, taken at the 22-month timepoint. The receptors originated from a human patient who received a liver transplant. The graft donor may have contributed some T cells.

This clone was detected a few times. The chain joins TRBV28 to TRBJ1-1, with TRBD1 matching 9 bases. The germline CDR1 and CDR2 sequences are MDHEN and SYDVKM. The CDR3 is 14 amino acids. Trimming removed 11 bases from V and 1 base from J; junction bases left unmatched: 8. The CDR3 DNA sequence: TGTGCCGGGCGACAGGGGGGGAAGAACACTGAAGCTTTCTTT. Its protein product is CAGRQGGKNTEAFF.

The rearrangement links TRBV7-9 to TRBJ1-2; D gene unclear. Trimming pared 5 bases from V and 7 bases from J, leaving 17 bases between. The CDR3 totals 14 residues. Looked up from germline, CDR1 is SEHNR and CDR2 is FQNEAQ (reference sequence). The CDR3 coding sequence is TGTGCCAGCAGCCCACAGACTGGGTCCGCTGGCTACACCTTC. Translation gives CASSPQTGSAGYTF.

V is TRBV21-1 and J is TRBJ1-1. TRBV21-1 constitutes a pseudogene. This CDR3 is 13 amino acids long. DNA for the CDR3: TGTGCCAGCAGCAGGGGTCTGAACACTGAAGCTTTCTTT. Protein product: CASSRGLNTEAFF.

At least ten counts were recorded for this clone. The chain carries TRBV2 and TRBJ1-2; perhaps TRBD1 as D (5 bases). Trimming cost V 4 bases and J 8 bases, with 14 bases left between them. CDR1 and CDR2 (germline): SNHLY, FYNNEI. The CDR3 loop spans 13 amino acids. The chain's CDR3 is CASSGDSSAGYTF. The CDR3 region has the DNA TGTGCCAGCAGTGGGGACTCTTCGGCGGGCTACACCTTC.

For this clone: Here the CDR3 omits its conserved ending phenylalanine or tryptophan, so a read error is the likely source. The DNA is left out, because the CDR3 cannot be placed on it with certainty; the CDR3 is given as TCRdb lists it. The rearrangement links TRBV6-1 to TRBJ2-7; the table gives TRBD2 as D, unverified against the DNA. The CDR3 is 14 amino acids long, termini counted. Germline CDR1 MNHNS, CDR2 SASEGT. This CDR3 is CASSELGSGGTRRI.

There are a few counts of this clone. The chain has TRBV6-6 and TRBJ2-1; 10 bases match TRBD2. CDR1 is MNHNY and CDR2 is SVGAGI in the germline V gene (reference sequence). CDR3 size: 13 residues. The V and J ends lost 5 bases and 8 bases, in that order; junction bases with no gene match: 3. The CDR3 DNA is TGTGCCAGCAGTAGCGGGGGGGCCGATGAGCAGTTCTTC. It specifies CASSSGGADEQFF.

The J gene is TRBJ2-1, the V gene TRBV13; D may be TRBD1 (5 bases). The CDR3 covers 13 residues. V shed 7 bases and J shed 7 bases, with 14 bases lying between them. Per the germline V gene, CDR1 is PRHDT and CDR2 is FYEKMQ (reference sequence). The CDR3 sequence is CASTTLQGNEQFF. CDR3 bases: TGTGCCAGCACCACCCTTCAGGGAAATGAGCAGTTCTTC. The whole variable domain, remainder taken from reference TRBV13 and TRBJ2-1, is AAGVIQSPRHLIKEKRETATLKCYPIPRHDTVYWYQQGPGQDPQFLISFYEKMQSDKGSIPDRFSAQQFSDYHSELNMSSLELGDSALYFCASTTLQGNEQFFGPGTRLTVL.

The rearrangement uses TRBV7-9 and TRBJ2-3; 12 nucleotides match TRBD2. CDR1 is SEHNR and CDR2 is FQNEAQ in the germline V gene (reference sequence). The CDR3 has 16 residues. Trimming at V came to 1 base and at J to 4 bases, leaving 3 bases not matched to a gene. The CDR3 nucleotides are TGTGCCAGCAGCTTAGGACTAGCGGGGGTAGCAGATACGCAGTATTTT. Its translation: CASSLGLAGVADTQYF.

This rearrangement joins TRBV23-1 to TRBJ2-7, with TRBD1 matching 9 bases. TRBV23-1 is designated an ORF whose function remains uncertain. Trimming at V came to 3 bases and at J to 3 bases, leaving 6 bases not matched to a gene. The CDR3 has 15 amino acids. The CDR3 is CASSHSGTGHYEQYF. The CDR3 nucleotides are TGCGCCAGCAGTCACTCCGGGACAGGGCACTACGAGCAGTACTTC.

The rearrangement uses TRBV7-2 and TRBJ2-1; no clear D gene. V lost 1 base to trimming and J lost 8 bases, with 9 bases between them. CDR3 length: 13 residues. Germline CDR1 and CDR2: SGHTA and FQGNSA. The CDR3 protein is CASSLVGRDEQFF. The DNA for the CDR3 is TGTGCCAGCAGCTTAGTCGGCCGAGATGAGCAGTTCTTC.

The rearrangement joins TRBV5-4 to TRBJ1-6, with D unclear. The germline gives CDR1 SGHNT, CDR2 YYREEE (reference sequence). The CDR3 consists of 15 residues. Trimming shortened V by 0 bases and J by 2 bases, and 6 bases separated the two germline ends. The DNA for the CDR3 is TGTGCCAGCAGCTTGGGCAGACCCTATAATTCACCCCTCCACTTT. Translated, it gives CASSLGRPYNSPLHF.

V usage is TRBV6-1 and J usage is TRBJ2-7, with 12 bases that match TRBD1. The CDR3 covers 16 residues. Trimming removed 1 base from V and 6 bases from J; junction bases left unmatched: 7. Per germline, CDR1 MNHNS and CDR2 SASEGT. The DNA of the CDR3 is TGTGCCAGCAGTGAAGTCAGCCGGGACAGGGGGCGCGAGCAGTACTTC. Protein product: CASSEVSRDRGREQYF.

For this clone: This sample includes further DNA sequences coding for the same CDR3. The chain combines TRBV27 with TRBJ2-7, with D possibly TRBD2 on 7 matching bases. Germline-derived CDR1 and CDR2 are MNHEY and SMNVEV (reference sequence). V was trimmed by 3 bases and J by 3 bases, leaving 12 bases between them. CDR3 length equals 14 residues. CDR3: CASSFREGGYEQYF. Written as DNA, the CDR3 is TGTGCCAGCAGTTTTAGGGAGGGGGGCTACGAGCAGTACTTC.

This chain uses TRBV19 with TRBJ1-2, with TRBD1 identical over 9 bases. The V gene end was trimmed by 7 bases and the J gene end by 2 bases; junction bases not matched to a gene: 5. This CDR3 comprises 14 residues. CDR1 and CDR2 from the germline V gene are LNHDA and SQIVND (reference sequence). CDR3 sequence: CASIRTGANYGYTF. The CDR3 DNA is TGTGCCAGTATACGGACAGGGGCAAACTATGGCTACACCTTC. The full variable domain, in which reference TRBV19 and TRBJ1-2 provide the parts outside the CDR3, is DGGITQSPKYLFRKEGQNVTLSCEQNLNHDAMYWYRQDPGQGLRLIYYSQIVNDFQKGDIAEGYSVSREKKESFPLTVTSAQKNPTAFYLCASIRTGANYGYTFGSGTRLTVV.

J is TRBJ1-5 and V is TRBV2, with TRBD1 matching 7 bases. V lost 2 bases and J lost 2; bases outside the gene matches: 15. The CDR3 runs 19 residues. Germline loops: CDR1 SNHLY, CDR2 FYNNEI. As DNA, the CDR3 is TGTGCCAGCAGTGAATTCAGGGGGTCACGTCGGGAAGGCAATCAGCCCCAGCATTTT. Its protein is CASSEFRGSRREGNQPQHF.

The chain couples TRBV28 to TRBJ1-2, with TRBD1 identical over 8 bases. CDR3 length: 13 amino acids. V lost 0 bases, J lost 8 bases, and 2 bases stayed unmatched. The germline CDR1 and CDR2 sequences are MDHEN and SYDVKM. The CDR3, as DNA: TGTGCCAGCAGTTTATGGGACAGGGAAGGCTACACCTTC. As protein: CASSLWDREGYTF.

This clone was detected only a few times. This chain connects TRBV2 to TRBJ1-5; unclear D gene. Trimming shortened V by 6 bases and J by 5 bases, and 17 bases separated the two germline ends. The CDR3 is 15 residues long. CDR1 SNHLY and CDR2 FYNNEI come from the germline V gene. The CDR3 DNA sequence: TGTGCCAGCAGAGGGAGCTCAGACGGGCATCAGCCCCAGCATTTT. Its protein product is CASRGSSDGHQPQHF.

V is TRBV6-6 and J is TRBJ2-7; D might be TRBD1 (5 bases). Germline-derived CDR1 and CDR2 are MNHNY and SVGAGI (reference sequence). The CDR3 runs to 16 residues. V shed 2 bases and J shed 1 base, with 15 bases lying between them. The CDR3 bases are TGTGCCAGCAGTTACCCGGACACTTACGGATCCTACGAGCAGTACTTC. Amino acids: CASSYPDTYGSYEQYF.

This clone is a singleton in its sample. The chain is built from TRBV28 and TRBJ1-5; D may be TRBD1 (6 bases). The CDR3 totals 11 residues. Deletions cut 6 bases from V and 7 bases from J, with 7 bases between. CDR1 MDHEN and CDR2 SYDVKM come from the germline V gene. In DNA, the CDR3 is TGTGCCAGCAGAAGGGGGCAGCCCCAGCATTTT. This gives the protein CASRRGQPQHF.

CDR3 amino acids: CASSRNRGINYGYTF. DNA for the CDR3: TGTGCCAGCAGCCGGAACAGGGGAATAAACTATGGCTACACCTTC. The chain couples TRBV7-9 to TRBJ1-2; 7 nucleotides match TRBD1. Unmatched junction bases numbered 8, after V lost 5 bases and J lost 2 bases. The CDR3 is 15 amino acids. Germline V gives CDR1 SEHNR, CDR2 FQNEAQ (reference sequence).

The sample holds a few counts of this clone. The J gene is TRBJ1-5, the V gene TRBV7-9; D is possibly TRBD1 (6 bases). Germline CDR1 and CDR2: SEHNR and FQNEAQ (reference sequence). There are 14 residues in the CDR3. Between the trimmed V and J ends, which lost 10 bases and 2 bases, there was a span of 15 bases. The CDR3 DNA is TGTGCCATCGGCTGGGGGGCTGGCAATCAGCCCCAGCATTTT. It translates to CAIGWGAGNQPQHF.

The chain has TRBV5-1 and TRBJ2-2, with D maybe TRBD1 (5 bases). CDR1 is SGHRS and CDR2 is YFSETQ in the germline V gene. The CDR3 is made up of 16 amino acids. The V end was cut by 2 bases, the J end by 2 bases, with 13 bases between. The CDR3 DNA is TGCGCCAGCAGCTTCTTTAATCAGGGAAACACCGGGGAGCTGTTTTTT. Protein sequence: CASSFFNQGNTGELFF.

The CDR3 protein is CASSRLAGALNTGELFF. CDR3 nucleotides: TGTGCCAGTAGTAGGCTAGCGGGGGCCTTGAACACCGGGGAGCTGTTTTTT. This chain links TRBV19 with TRBJ2-2; TRBD2 aligns across 10 bases. This CDR3 is 17 amino acids long. Germline lookup yields CDR1 LNHDA and CDR2 SQIVND (reference sequence). V lost 4 bases and J lost 1; bases outside the gene matches: 6.

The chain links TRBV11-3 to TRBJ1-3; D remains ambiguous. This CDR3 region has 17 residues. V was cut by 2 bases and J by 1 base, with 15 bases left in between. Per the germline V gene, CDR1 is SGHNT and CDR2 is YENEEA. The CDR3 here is CASSLRPADLSGNTIYF. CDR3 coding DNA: TGTGCCAGCAGCTTACGACCAGCAGATCTGTCTGGAAACACCATATATTTT.

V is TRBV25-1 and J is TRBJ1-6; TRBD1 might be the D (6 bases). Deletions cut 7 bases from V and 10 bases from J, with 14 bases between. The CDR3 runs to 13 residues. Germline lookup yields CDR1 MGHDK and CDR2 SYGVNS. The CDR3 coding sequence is TGTGCCAGCAAGAGGGGGTCGCAATCACCCCTCCACTTT. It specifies CASKRGSQSPLHF.

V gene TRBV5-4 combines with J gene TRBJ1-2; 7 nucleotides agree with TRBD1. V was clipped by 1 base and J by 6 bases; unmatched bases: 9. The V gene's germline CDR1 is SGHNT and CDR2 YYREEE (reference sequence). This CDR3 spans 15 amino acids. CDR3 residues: CASSLFAGGYDGYTF. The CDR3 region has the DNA TGTGCCAGCAGCTTGTTTGCAGGGGGTTATGATGGCTACACCTTC.

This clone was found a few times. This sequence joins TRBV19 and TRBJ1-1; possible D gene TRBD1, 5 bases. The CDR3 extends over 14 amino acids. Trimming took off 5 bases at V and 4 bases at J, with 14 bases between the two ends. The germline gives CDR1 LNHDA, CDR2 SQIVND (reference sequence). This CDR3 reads CASSVQGIATEAFF. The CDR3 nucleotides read TGTGCCAGTAGTGTTCAGGGTATAGCCACTGAAGCTTTCTTT. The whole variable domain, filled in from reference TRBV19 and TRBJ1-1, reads DGGITQSPKYLFRKEGQNVTLSCEQNLNHDAMYWYRQDPGQGLRLIYYSQIVNDFQKGDIAEGYSVSREKKESFPLTVTSAQKNPTAFYLCASSVQGIATEAFFGQGTRLTVV.